This TCR beta chain stems from a study of T cell responses to AZD1222 COVID-19 vaccine. Study observations and caveats: Seropositive AZD1222 recipients at baseline numbered only 6 or 7. Sampling that yielded the repertoires occurred only after the peak T cell response.

Concerning this clone itself: Its matching antigen is unknown.

TCRdb keeps only in-frame clones here, not all; method: immunoSEQ multiplex PCR. The table shows 250,000 to 300,000 clones, with approximately 94% occurring only once. The CDR3 extends over 13 amino acids. Germline-derived CDR1 and CDR2 are SGHRS and YFSETQ. V lost 1 base to trimming and J lost 2 bases, with 7 bases between them. The receptor was isolated from an adult who received the AZD1222 COVID-19 vaccine. V is TRBV5-1 and J is TRBJ2-7; D is tentatively TRBD1 or TRBD2 (5 bases each). This specimen was peripheral blood, taken 28 days after the second AZD1222 dose. Here the CDR3 reads CASSLLGAYEQYF. CDR3 DNA sequence: TGCGCCAGCAGCTTGTTGGGGGCCTACGAGCAGTACTTC.